The 31 T cell receptor beta chains below all came from one sample that was sequenced in a study of Ad26.COV2.S vaccination and SARS-CoV-2 variants. Generated by immunoSEQ multiplex PCR, the TCRdb table keeps only in-frame clones and is missing some. The table has over 130,000 clones, roughly 88% seen once. The sequencing used peripheral blood, collected after recovery from COVID-19. These receptor sequences come from a human donor who had recovered from COVID-19.

The chain couples TRBV28 to TRBJ1-2, with 8 bases fitting TRBD1. This CDR3 has 15 amino acids. Trimming at V came to 6 bases and at J to 3 bases, leaving 9 bases not matched to a gene. The germline CDR1 and CDR2 sequences are MDHEN and SYDVKM. This CDR3 reads CASSTAGGRDYGYTF. In DNA form, the CDR3 reads TGTGCCAGCAGCACCGCAGGGGGCAGGGACTATGGCTACACCTTC.

DNA of the CDR3: TGTGCCAGCAGTGCTCAGTCTGTAACCACAGATACGCAGTATTTT. Translation: CASSAQSVTTDTQYF. The V and J genes are TRBV27 and TRBJ2-3, with no clear D. The V gene's germline CDR1 is MNHEY and CDR2 SMNVEV (reference sequence). V lost 5 bases to trimming and J lost 2 bases, with 14 bases between them. The CDR3 spans 15 residues.

The genes are TRBV7-2 and TRBJ2-5; tentatively, D is TRBD2 (7 bases). The CDR3 is 17 amino acids. Germline CDR1 and CDR2: SGHTA and FQGNSA. V gave up 0 bases and J gave up 0 bases, with 14 bases separating them. CDR3 sequence: CASSLALRGPDQETQYF. The CDR3 nucleotides are TGTGCCAGCAGCTTAGCACTGCGGGGGCCAGACCAAGAGACCCAGTACTTC.

The chain has TRBV28 and TRBJ2-7; D is uncertain. Trimming took 3 bases from V and 6 from J, leaving 9 bases between them. This CDR3 contains 12 residues. Germline V CDR1 and CDR2: MDHEN, SYDVKM. CDR3 in DNA: TGTGCCAGCAGTTTGAGAGGTATCGAGCAGTACTTC. Protein: CASSLRGIEQYF.

The chain has TRBV7-9 and TRBJ1-1, with 10 nucleotides matching TRBD1. The germline CDR1 and CDR2 sequences are SEHNR and FQNEAQ (reference sequence). The CDR3 covers 18 residues. Trimming took 3 bases from V and 3 from J; bases not matched to a gene: 13. The CDR3 nucleotides read TGTGCCAGCAGCTTTCACGACAGGGGGCGACCGTCGGACACTGAAGCTTTCTTT. Protein: CASSFHDRGRPSDTEAFF.

This sequence joins TRBV29-1 and TRBJ2-3, with D perhaps matching TRBD2 (5 bases). The germline V gene has CDR1 SQVTM and CDR2 ANQGSEA. The CDR3 is 18 residues long. V was pared by 4 bases and J by 2 bases, with 25 bases between. The CDR3 sequence: CSVANGPHDGDPTDTQYF. The DNA for the CDR3 is TGCAGCGTTGCGAACGGGCCACACGACGGGGATCCCACAGATACGCAGTATTTT.

This clone was seen a handful of times. The CDR3 DNA reads TGTGCCAGCAGACCCACGAACACCGGGGAGCTGTTTTTT. As protein: CASRPTNTGELFF. The gene calls are TRBV9 and TRBJ2-2; D is undetermined. The CDR3 consists of 13 residues. Germline-derived CDR1 and CDR2 are SGDLS and YYNGEE. V lost 5 bases to trimming and J lost 0 bases, with 5 bases between them.

The V call is TRBV25-1, the J call TRBJ2-3; D call uncertain. Germline-derived CDR1 and CDR2 are MGHDK and SYGVNS. V was cut by 2 bases and J by 3 bases, with 3 bases left in between. The CDR3 totals 12 residues. The CDR3 here is CASSERTDTQYF. In nucleotides, the CDR3 is TGTGCCAGCAGTGAAAGGACAGATACGCAGTATTTT.

The chain uses TRBV10-3 and TRBJ2-7; D is possibly TRBD1 or TRBD2 (6 bases each). V was clipped by 10 bases and J by 2 bases, with 15 bases between them. Looked up from germline, CDR1 is ENHRY and CDR2 is SYGVKD. This CDR3 region has 13 residues. The CDR3 bases are TGTGCCACCCTAGGAAGGGGGGCCTACGAGCAGTACTTC. Its translation is CATLGRGAYEQYF.

The CDR3 nucleotides read TGTGCCAGCAGCTTAGATTTGGGGTATAATTCACCCCTCCACTTT. It specifies CASSLDLGYNSPLHF. This chain uses TRBV11-2 with TRBJ1-6; D gene unclear. The V and J ends lost 0 bases and 4 bases respectively, with 7 bases between them. The CDR3 contains 15 residues. Germline V gene data show CDR1 as SGHAT and CDR2 as FQNNGV. Full variable domain (outside the CDR3, taken from reference TRBV11-2 and TRBJ1-6): EAGVAQSPRYKIIEKRQSVAFWCNPISGHATLYWYQQILGQGPKLLIQFQNNGVVDDSQLPKDRFSAERLKGVDSTLKIQPAKLEDSAVYLCASSLDLGYNSPLHFGNGTRLTVT.

This clone was observed a handful of times. The chain is built from TRBV20-1 and TRBJ2-1; D remains ambiguous. Germline values: CDR1 DFQATT, CDR2 SNEGSKA (reference sequence). The CDR3 is made up of 11 amino acids. V was trimmed by 0 bases and J by 6 bases, leaving 3 bases between them. Here the CDR3 DNA reads TGCAGTGCTAGAGATCCCAATGAGCAGTTCTTC. It is translated as CSARDPNEQFF.

The chain employs TRBV28 and TRBJ1-5, with TRBD1 matching 8 bases. There are 16 residues in the CDR3. Germline lookup yields CDR1 MDHEN and CDR2 SYDVKM. J lost 4 bases, V lost 3 bases, and 8 bases had no gene match. This CDR3 reads CASSFQRQGKNQPQHF. In nucleotides, the CDR3 is TGTGCCAGCAGTTTCCAGCGACAGGGGAAGAATCAGCCCCAGCATTTT.

The chain combines TRBV6-2 or TRBV6-3 with TRBJ2-5; D perhaps matches TRBD2 (6 bases). The CDR3 extends over 18 amino acids. The V gene lost 1 base and the J gene lost 3 bases, with 21 bases spanning the gap. Germline-derived CDR1 and CDR2 are MNHEY and SVGEGT. The CDR3 spells CASSYFGVGGTGKETQYF. In nucleotides, the CDR3 is TGTGCCAGCAGTTACTTCGGAGTCGGTGGGACTGGGAAAGAGACCCAGTACTTC.

This chain joins TRBV5-1 and TRBJ2-7; 9 bases line up with TRBD1. The CDR3 is 15 residues long. CDR1 and CDR2 from the germline V gene are SGHRS and YFSETQ. V dropped 0 bases and J dropped 3; count of bases not matched to a gene: 4. The DNA for the CDR3 is TGCGCCAGCAGCTTGGGGGGGACAGGGTTCTACGAGCAGTACTTC. Residues: CASSLGGTGFYEQYF.

The chain has TRBV7-2 and TRBJ1-6; 7 nucleotides line up with TRBD1. CDR1 is SGHTA, CDR2 FQGNSA, per germline. Unmatched junction bases numbered 9, after V lost 4 bases and J lost 15 bases. This CDR3 has 13 amino acids. CDR3 coding DNA: TGTGCCAGCAGCTCGAGGGACAGCGTCCGCCTCCACTTT. Protein sequence: CASSSRDSVRLHF.

The CDR3 reads CASNVGLRYNEQFF. As DNA, the CDR3 is TGTGCCAGCAACGTAGGGTTGAGGTACAATGAGCAGTTCTTC. The chain recombines TRBV28 with TRBJ2-1; D uncertain. Trimming took 7 bases from V and 4 from J, leaving 14 bases between them. The CDR3 is made up of 14 amino acids. Germline CDR1 MDHEN, CDR2 SYDVKM. The variable domain in full, completed from reference TRBV28 and TRBJ2-1, reads DVKVTQSSRYLVKRTGEKVFLECVQDMDHENMFWYRQDPGLGLRLIYFSYDVKMKEKGDIPEGYSVSREKKERFSLILESASTNQTSMYLCASNVGLRYNEQFFGPGTRLTVL.

A few counts support this clone. This chain joins TRBV5-5 and TRBJ1-4; tentatively, D is TRBD1 (6 bases). The CDR3 is made up of 14 amino acids. V lost 3 bases to trimming and J lost 9 bases, with 15 bases between them. Germline loops: CDR1 SGHKS, CDR2 YYEKEE (reference sequence). The CDR3 nucleotides are TGTGCCAGCAGCTCTGACAGGTTTTTCCAAAAACTGTTTTTT. Translating gives CASSSDRFFQKLFF.

This sequence joins TRBV20-1 and TRBJ1-2; D gene ambiguous. CDR1 is DFQATT and CDR2 is SNEGSKA in the germline V gene (reference sequence). V was cut by 5 bases and J by 4 bases, with 8 bases left in between. CDR3 size: 11 residues. The CDR3 DNA is TGCAGTGCTTGGCGGTCCTATGGCTACACCTTC. Translated: CSAWRSYGYTF.

The chain combines TRBV7-2 with TRBJ1-1; D might be TRBD1 (6 bases). In germline, CDR1 is SGHTA, CDR2 FQGNSA. The CDR3 is 15 residues long. Deletions cut 5 bases from V and 0 bases from J, with 13 bases between. The DNA of the CDR3 is TGTGCCAGCAGCAAGACGGGACAAGTGAACACTGAAGCTTTCTTT. It specifies CASSKTGQVNTEAFF.

This clone was seen a handful of times. This sequence joins TRBV28 and TRBJ1-6, with 7 positions matching TRBD1. Germline CDR1 and CDR2: MDHEN and SYDVKM. V shed 8 bases and J 10 bases; nucleotides not matched to a gene: 11. This CDR3 has 14 amino acids. CDR3 sequence reads: CASGSGTALSPLHF. The CDR3 DNA sequence: TGTGCCAGCGGATCCGGGACAGCGTTATCACCCCTCCACTTT.

The J gene is TRBJ1-4, the V gene TRBV7-9; D ambiguous. This CDR3 spans 12 amino acids. The V end lost 5 bases, the J end lost 8 bases, and 9 bases lay between the germline ends. Germline V gives CDR1 SEHNR, CDR2 FQNEAQ (reference sequence). The CDR3 here is CASSLGSEKLFF. The DNA for the CDR3 is TGTGCCAGCAGCCTAGGTTCGGAAAAACTGTTTTTT. Together with reference TRBV7-9 and TRBJ1-4, the CDR3 gives the full variable domain: DTGVSQNPRHKITKRGQNVTFRCDPISEHNRLYWYRQTLGQGPEFLTYFQNEAQLEKSRLLSDRFSAERPKGSFSTLEIQRTEQGDSAMYLCASSLGSEKLFFGSGTQLSVL.

The chain has TRBV30 and TRBJ1-5; D call uncertain. Trimming pared 1 base from V and 2 bases from J, leaving 12 bases between. Per germline, CDR1 GTSNPN and CDR2 SVGIG (reference sequence). This CDR3 is built from 15 residues. The CDR3 region has the DNA TGTGCCTGGAGTGAGCTGGGCACTGGCAATCAGCCCCAGCATTTT. Translated, it gives CAWSELGTGNQPQHF. The whole variable domain, remainder taken from reference TRBV30 and TRBJ1-5, is SQTIHQWPATLVQPVGSPLSLECTVEGTSNPNLYWYRQAAGRGLQLLFYSVGIGQISSEVPQNLSASRPQDRQFILSSKKLLLSDSGFYLCAWSELGTGNQPQHFGDGTRLSIL.

The CDR3, as DNA: TGTGCCAGCAGCTCCCAGGATGTCGGGAATGAGCAGTTCTTC. Protein sequence: CASSSQDVGNEQFF. The rearrangement joins TRBV7-9 to TRBJ2-1; D gene unclear. The CDR3 runs to 14 residues. CDR1 and CDR2 from the germline V gene are SEHNR and FQNEAQ (reference sequence). The V end was cut by 4 bases, the J end by 7 bases, with 14 bases between.

The genes are TRBV5-1 and TRBJ2-1; D is possibly TRBD1 or TRBD2 (5 bases each). Germline values: CDR1 SGHRS, CDR2 YFSETQ. The V and J ends lost 3 bases and 0 bases respectively, with 13 bases between them. There are 16 residues in the CDR3. Written as DNA, the CDR3 is TGCGCCAGCAGCTCCGCCGGGGCGGTCTCCTACAATGAGCAGTTCTTC. This sequence encodes CASSSAGAVSYNEQFF.

This chain joins TRBV27 and TRBJ2-7, with TRBD1 matching 10 bases. Germline CDR1 is MNHEY and CDR2 is SMNVEV (reference sequence). J was trimmed by 2 bases and V by 5 bases; bases with no gene match: 6. The CDR3 is 15 amino acids. The CDR3 here is CASSPGQGLTYEQYF. The CDR3 DNA reads TGTGCCAGCAGTCCGGGACAGGGGTTAACCTACGAGCAGTACTTC.

This clone was detected only a few times. The rearrangement joins TRBV2 to TRBJ2-2; 9 bases align to TRBD2. The CDR3 runs to 14 residues. V shed 8 bases and J 0 bases; nucleotides not matched to a gene: 1. Looked up from germline, CDR1 is SNHLY and CDR2 is FYNNEI. The CDR3 DNA follows: TGTGCCAGCCGCGGGGGGGCGAACACCGGGGAGCTGTTTTTT. Translated, it gives CASRGGANTGELFF.

The chain carries TRBV10-3 and TRBJ2-1; D is unclear. Germline CDR1 ENHRY, CDR2 SYGVKD. With 3 bases removed from V and 2 bases from J, the gap between germline ends came to 8 bases. The CDR3 has 14 residues. CDR3 region: CAISETAAYNEQFF. CDR3 bases: TGTGCCATCAGTGAAACGGCGGCCTACAATGAGCAGTTCTTC.

This chain joins TRBV7-2 and TRBJ1-2; TRBD1 agrees at 11 bases. CDR1 SGHTA and CDR2 FQGNSA come from the germline V gene. V shed 4 bases, J shed 6 bases, and the junction held 7 bases outside the gene matches. The CDR3 is made up of 15 amino acids. DNA for the CDR3: TGTGCCAGCAGCTCATCCTGGACAGGGGGCAATGGCTACACCTTC. Translation gives CASSSSWTGGNGYTF.

The chain carries TRBV27 and TRBJ1-5; D not resolved. The CDR3 spans 16 residues. Trimming removed 6 bases from V and 0 bases from J, with 15 bases in between. Germline lookup yields CDR1 MNHEY and CDR2 SMNVEV (reference sequence). The CDR3 sequence is CASSPSVGNSNQPQHF. CDR3 sequence (DNA): TGTGCCAGCAGCCCCTCGGTGGGAAATAGCAATCAGCCCCAGCATTTT.

The rearrangement joins TRBV10-2 to TRBJ2-7; D tentatively fits TRBD1 or TRBD2 (6 bases each). Germline lookup yields CDR1 WSHSY and CDR2 SAAADI. Trimming stripped 1 base from V and 11 bases from J, with 15 bases between. This CDR3 spans 13 amino acids. The CDR3 is CASSELGGQGEYF. The CDR3 DNA reads as TGCGCCAGCAGTGAGTTGGGGGGCCAAGGGGAGTACTTC.

This chain uses TRBV9 with TRBJ1-5; D gene unclear. This CDR3 is built from 15 residues. Trimming took off 4 bases at V and 6 bases at J, with 17 bases between the two ends. CDR1 SGDLS and CDR2 YYNGEE come from the germline V gene. CDR3 in amino acids: CASSPSYGGSQPQHF. The DNA for the CDR3 is TGTGCCAGCAGCCCGTCATACGGTGGGAGTCAGCCCCAGCATTTT.